This entry features one T cell receptor (beta chain) sequence. The sample holds many counts of this clonotype. Its recognized antigen is unknown. No much larger clone exists at a distance of one base, and base qualities are not known. This sample was taken from a study of CD8 T cells in ankylosing spondylitis (dated by TCRdb to the late 2010s). About the full investigation: To find TCR variants linked to disease, the study profiled T cell receptor beta repertoires in ankylosing spondylitis patients and healthy donors. In total, the full study cohort was made up of nearly 110 healthy donors and roughly 27 ankylosing spondylitis patients. Samples of peripheral blood were taken, and for ankylosing spondylitis patients, synovial fluid was collected as well.

V lost 3 bases and J lost 6 bases; the stretch between them is 16 bases long. From cysteine to phenylalanine, the CDR3 is 15 amino acids long. CDR3 DNA is the only sequence kept; it has 45 bases, read in frame from the first base. As encoded in the germline V gene, CDR1 is SGDLS while CDR2 is YYNGEE. What the authors observed across the whole study: Some motif variants were previously reported in synovial fluid and blood of reactive arthritis patients, suggesting common disease-initiation mechanisms. Significant enrichment of the disease-linked clones was reported in matched synovial fluid samples from ankylosing spondylitis patients. The disease-linked clones showed a CD8+ phenotype and occurred at relatively low frequencies in peripheral blood. A TCR beta motif of 7 or 8 highly homologous amino acid variants appeared characteristic of blood from ankylosing spondylitis patients.

The instrument was an Illumina HiSeq 2500. TCR beta libraries were prepared by quantitative 5'-RACE with molecular barcodes. In the authors' own workflow: A new computational method, built on a probabilistic model of VDJ rearrangement, was used to identify disease-linked TCR variants. The public reads were run again by TCRdb, first through fastp at Q25 and then through MiXCR, and only productive beta chains were kept. Entries are consolidated by CDR3 protein sequence, retaining the most common genes and DNA. TCRdb's processing, not the study's, gives the V and J calls here. In all, the sample holds about 25,000 distinct CDR3 sequences, and under 3% of those were seen once. The ten largest clones take up more than 6.5% of the sample.

This receptor was taken from a female donor with ankylosing spondylitis or in good health (not recorded which). Input material: blood, either unsorted or a sorted T cell fraction (not recorded which). The chain uses TRBV9 and TRBJ2-1; a weak D assignment points to TRBD1 (5 bases agree). The CDR3 reads as follows: CASSAPAQVSNEQFF. Here is the DNA: TGTGCCAGCAGCGCTCCAGCACAGGTATCCAATGAGCAGTTCTTC.